These 27 T cell receptor beta chains originate from one sample sequenced in a study of breast tumors, draining lymph nodes, adjacent tissues. Breast cancer patients provided tissue from their axillary draining lymph nodes. TCRdb redid the calling of the multiplex PCR reads with MiXCR, one entry per CDR3 protein. The table shows approximately 180,000 distinct CDR3 sequences, with roughly a third occurring only once. Specimen: axillary lymph node tissue. The receptors stem from a female donor with breast cancer. Some clones in this sample may be carry-over from other donors' samples.

Of note for this clonotype: The junction and the germline gene differ at one end; a read error may be behind it. J is TRBJ1-1 and V is TRBV15; D ambiguous. The CDR3 runs to 13 residues. Germline CDR1 and CDR2: LNHNV and YYDKDF (reference sequence). The CDR3 nucleotides read TGTGGCACCAGCAGAGATTTCACTGCTGAAGCTTCCTTT. Protein: CGTSRDFTAEASF.

V is TRBV7-2 and J is TRBJ2-3; D tentatively fits TRBD1 or TRBD2 (5 bases each). Trimming pared 1 base from V and 11 bases from J, leaving 22 bases between. This CDR3 is built from 16 residues. Looked up from germline, CDR1 is SGHTA and CDR2 is FQGNSA. CDR3 bases: TGTGCCAGCAGCTTAGGGGGCGCTGCGGTCGGGAATGAGCAGTATTTT. As protein: CASSLGGAAVGNEQYF.

This clonotype was recorded many times. The chain couples TRBV6-1 to TRBJ1-2; no reliable D call. CDR3 length: 13 amino acids. Trimming left V 3 bases short and J 2 bases short, with 7 bases between. Germline V lookup: CDR1 MNHNS, CDR2 SASEGT. The chain's CDR3 is CASSERRNYGYTF. The DNA for the CDR3 is TGTGCCAGCAGTGAGAGGCGGAACTATGGCTACACCTTC.

Details on this clonotype: Because it lacks the conserved phenylalanine or tryptophan at the end, this CDR3 is likely a read error. The V gene is TRBV5-1, the J gene TRBJ2-7; D remains ambiguous. Trimming removed 5 bases from V and 0 bases from J, with 9 bases in between. The CDR3 length is 13 residues. The germline CDR1 and CDR2 sequences are SGHRS and YFSETQ. In DNA, the CDR3 is TGCGCCAGCAGTGAACGGACCTCCTACGAGCAGTACCTC. This codes for CASSERTSYEQYL.

In the case of this clonotype: Since a much larger clone is just one base distant, this may be a read error. The chain is built from TRBV3-1 and TRBJ2-7; 9 nucleotides agree with TRBD1. Germline-derived CDR1 and CDR2 are LGHDT and YNNKEL (reference sequence). The CDR3 spans 14 residues. The CDR3 DNA reads TGTGCCGGCAGTCGGGACAGGGACACCTACGAGCAGTACTTC. Amino acids: CAGSRDRDTYEQYF.

Of note for this clonotype: A single base separates this from a much larger clone, so it may be a read error. The V and J genes are TRBV20-1 and TRBJ2-5; D call uncertain. Looked up from germline, CDR1 is DFQATT and CDR2 is SNEGSKA (reference sequence). There are 11 residues in the CDR3. In DNA form, the CDR3 reads TGCAGTGCTATAGTAATGGAGACCCAGTCCTTC. Translated: CSAIVMETQSF.

With regard to this clonotype: Just one base apart from a much larger clone, this may be a read error. The J gene is TRBJ2-4, the V gene TRBV29-1; the D gene is possibly TRBD2 (5 bases). Germline V gene sequence: CDR1 SQVTM, CDR2 ANQGSEA. The CDR3 is made up of 14 amino acids. V lost 1 base and J lost 6, with 13 bases in between. CDR3: CSVEGQAAGNIQYF. As DNA, the CDR3 is TGCAGCGTTGAAGGCCAGGCGGCGGGAAACATTCAGTACTTC.

On this clonotype itself: Given the absence of the conserved phenylalanine or tryptophan at the CDR3 end, a read error is likely. No DNA is shown, since the ends of the CDR3 on it are uncertain; the CDR3 is the one TCRdb lists. V and J are TRBV29-1 and TRBJ1-2. The CDR3 is made up of 12 amino acids, end residues included. CDR1 and CDR2 from the germline V gene are SQVTM and ANQGSEA. CDR3 sequence reads: CSVGGGTSGNTL.

In its sample, this clonotype was seen many times. V gene TRBV5-1 combines with J gene TRBJ2-4; 7 bases align to TRBD2. CDR3 size: 14 residues. Germline V CDR1 and CDR2: SGHRS, YFSETQ. Trimming at V came to 0 bases and at J to 11 bases, leaving 8 bases not matched to a gene. The chain's CDR3 is CASSLGAGGSVQYF. The CDR3 coding sequence is TGCGCCAGCAGCTTGGGGGCCGGGGGGAGTGTTCAGTACTTC.

This clonotype was seen many times. The chain combines TRBV19 with TRBJ2-2, with 8 bases identical to TRBD1. The CDR3 sequence is 11 residues long. Trimming at V came to 10 bases and at J to 14 bases, leaving 9 bases not matched to a gene. The V gene's germline CDR1 is LNHDA and CDR2 SQIVND (reference sequence). Here the CDR3 reads CATQGARVLFF. The DNA for the CDR3 is TGTGCCACCCAGGGGGCGCGAGTTCTGTTTTTT.

This clonotype was counted ten times or more. The chain combines TRBV6-5 with TRBJ1-2, with D possibly TRBD1 on 6 matching bases. The CDR3 loop spans 14 amino acids. Trimming shortened V by 0 bases and J by 7 bases, and 12 bases separated the two germline ends. Germline assignment: CDR1 MNHEY and CDR2 SVGAGI. CDR3 in DNA: TGTGCCAGCAGTTACTCGGAAACAGGGCTTGGCTACACCTTC. Amino acid sequence: CASSYSETGLGYTF.

This clonotype was detected many times. The V call is TRBV9, the J call TRBJ2-2; 12 nucleotides match TRBD2. J gave up 8 bases and V 4 bases, and 6 bases lay outside the gene matches. The CDR3 loop spans 15 amino acids. Per the germline V gene, CDR1 is SGDLS and CDR2 is YYNGEE. CDR3 sequence: CASSPTGTSGGELFF. The CDR3 bases are TGTGCCAGCAGCCCCACCGGGACTAGCGGGGGGGAGCTGTTTTTT.

This clonotype has ten or more counts. The rearrangement joins TRBV20-1 to TRBJ2-1; TRBD2 matches at 13 bases. Trimming at V came to 3 bases and at J to 9 bases, leaving 5 bases not matched to a gene. Germline loops: CDR1 DFQATT, CDR2 SNEGSKA (reference sequence). CDR3 length: 14 amino acids. CDR3 loop: CSARPGLAGLEQFF. The CDR3 coding sequence is TGCAGTGCTAGGCCGGGACTAGCGGGACTTGAGCAGTTCTTC.

This clonotype was observed at least ten times. The rearrangement uses TRBV7-9 and TRBJ1-2; D unclear. This CDR3 contains 11 residues. Trimming removed 6 bases from V and 2 bases from J, with 4 bases in between. Per the germline V gene, CDR1 is SEHNR and CDR2 is FQNEAQ (reference sequence). CDR3 protein: CASSENYGYTF. DNA for the CDR3: TGTGCCAGCAGTGAAAACTATGGCTACACCTTC.

On this clonotype itself: Possible read error: a much larger clone is one base away. The chain links TRBV6-5 to TRBJ1-4, with a tentative D call TRBD1 (5 bases). The CDR3 has 12 amino acids. Germline assignment: CDR1 MNHEY and CDR2 SVGAGI. The CDR3 bases are TGTGCCAGCGGAACAGGCTTTGAAAAACTGTCTTTT. Encoded protein: CASGTGFEKLSF.

This clonotype came up many times. The chain carries TRBV3-1 and TRBJ1-2, with 7 positions matching TRBD1. In germline, CDR1 is LGHDT, CDR2 YNNKEL (reference sequence). Unmatched junction bases numbered 7, after V lost 1 base and J lost 5 bases. This CDR3 has 15 residues. CDR3 bases: TGTGCCAGCAGCCAAGTCGGGGGCAGGGGGTATGGCTACACCTTC. This encodes CASSQVGGRGYGYTF.

This clonotype was seen ten or more times. The rearrangement uses TRBV5-6 and TRBJ2-7, with 10 bases that match TRBD2. Germline-derived CDR1 and CDR2 are SGHDT and YYEEEE. The V segment lost 4 bases and the J segment 6 bases; nucleotides outside the gene matches: 7. This CDR3 is 14 amino acids long. CDR3 sequence: CASSRGTSEREQYF. DNA of the CDR3: TGTGCCAGCAGCCGCGGGACTAGCGAGCGCGAGCAGTACTTC.

V gene TRBV9 combines with J gene TRBJ2-3, with TRBD2 matching over 11 bases. Germline CDR1 reads SGDLS; CDR2 reads YYNGEE. The CDR3 extends over 16 amino acids. The CDR3 loop is CARQIAGGISTDTQYF. CDR3 coding DNA: TGTGCTAGACAGATAGCGGGAGGGATATCCACAGATACGCAGTATTTT.

In the case of this clonotype: A much larger clone differs by one base, so this may be a read error. This chain connects TRBV20-1 to TRBJ2-1, with a tentative D call TRBD1 (8 bases). The germline V and J ends were trimmed by 4 bases and 6 bases, with 19 bases remaining between them. Looked up from germline, CDR1 is DFQATT and CDR2 is SNEGSKA (reference sequence). CDR3 length equals 15 residues. CDR3 in DNA: TGCAGTGCTATACACAGGGGGAGGGAACCCAATGAGCAGTTCTTC. Translated: CSAIHRGREPNEQFF.

The chain is built from TRBV28 and TRBJ1-1, with D hard to call. There are 12 residues in the CDR3. The germline V gene has CDR1 MDHEN and CDR2 SYDVKM. The V and J ends lost 3 bases and 4 bases respectively, with 6 bases between them. CDR3 protein: CASSLGRTEAFF. CDR3 nucleotide sequence: TGTGCCAGCAGTTTGGGTCGCACTGAAGCTTTCTTT.

A few counts support this clonotype. CDR3 loop: CASSHLAGGSYNEQFF. The CDR3 nucleotides read TGTGCCAGCAGTCACCTAGCGGGGGGCTCCTACAATGAGCAGTTCTTC. The chain employs TRBV12-3 or TRBV12-4 and TRBJ2-1; TRBD2 matches at 11 bases. The CDR3 spans 16 residues. The ends lost 5 bases at V and 0 bases at J; junction bases unmatched: 3.

The chain couples TRBV6-1 to TRBJ2-5; TRBD1 aligns across 7 bases. Trimming took 1 base from V and 5 from J; bases not matched to a gene: 7. The CDR3 has 15 amino acids. Germline loops: CDR1 MNHNS, CDR2 SASEGT. The CDR3 DNA reads TGTGCCAGCAGTGAAGACAGGGGTTCGGGGGAGACCCAGTACTTC. Its protein is CASSEDRGSGETQYF.

In this sample, this clonotype turned up many times. This chain uses TRBV20-1 with TRBJ2-7; D call uncertain. The CDR3 spans 10 residues. The V gene's germline CDR1 is DFQATT and CDR2 SNEGSKA (reference sequence). V was cut by 6 bases and J by 2 bases, with 5 bases left in between. This CDR3 is CSAKPYEQYF. The CDR3, as DNA: TGCAGTGCCAAACCCTACGAGCAGTACTTC.

The V call is TRBV13, the J call TRBJ2-5; perhaps D is TRBD1 or TRBD2 (6 bases each). Per the germline V gene, CDR1 is PRHDT and CDR2 is FYEKMQ (reference sequence). There are 16 residues in the CDR3. V was pared by 5 bases and J by 0 bases, with 16 bases between. The CDR3 nucleotides read TGTGCCAGCAGCGGGGTCGGGGGCCGTGACCAAGAGACCCAGTACTTC. It specifies CASSGVGGRDQETQYF.

About this clonotype itself: A read error may account for a junction end that differs from germline. CDR3 in amino acids: CATCDAVSLGTQYF. The CDR3, as DNA: TGTGCCACCTGTGATGCAGTGAGTCTCGGGACCCAGTACTTC. The J gene is TRBJ2-5, the V gene TRBV24-1; D is uncertain. In germline, CDR1 is KGHDR, CDR2 SFDVKD. This CDR3 has 14 residues.

This clonotype was counted many times. The chain carries TRBV5-6 and TRBJ1-3; D is possibly TRBD1 (5 bases). The CDR3 length is 15 residues. V was clipped by 1 base and J by 0 bases, with 8 bases between them. The V gene's germline CDR1 is SGHDT and CDR2 YYEEEE. The CDR3: CASSLRGTSGNTIYF. The CDR3 DNA reads TGTGCCAGCAGCTTGAGGGGAACCTCTGGAAACACCATATATTTT.

This clonotype was picked up many times. This may come from a read error, since a much larger clone is one base off. The rearrangement joins TRBV20-1 to TRBJ1-5; 7 bases map to TRBD1. The CDR3 contains 15 residues. Germline assignment: CDR1 DFQATT and CDR2 SNEGSKA (reference sequence). V was clipped by 3 bases and J by 6 bases; unmatched bases: 11. As DNA, the CDR3 is TGCAGTGCTAGTCCCGGGACAGATATCACTCAGCCCCAGCATTTT. As protein: CSASPGTDITQPQHF.